A selection of T cell receptor beta chains follows, all from one sample in a study of CD8+CD57+ T cells in acquired aplastic anemia. TCRdb fed the reads into MiXCR, producing one record per CDR3 protein. Found here are around 200,000 distinct CDR3 sequences, approximately 48% of them singletons; the top ten hold about 1.8%. The sequenced sample consisted of sorted CD4+, CD8+, or CD8+CD57+ T cells (not recorded which) from PBMCs. These receptors originate from a human donor with aplastic anemia. Both conserved end residues are part of each CDR3. D genes are given only for firm matches. Clone size is given for some rows only: seen once, a few or many times, or a class if the clone is expanded.

TRBD1	TRBV24-1	TRBJ2-1	many	TGTGCCACCAGTGATCCCCACAGGGGGCTAAGCAATGAGCAGTTCTTC	CATSDPHRGLSNEQFF
NA	TRBV2	TRBJ1-2	NA	TGTGCCAGCCAAAAAGATCTAGCTAACTATGGCTACACCTTC	CASQKDLANYGYTF
NA	TRBV29-1	TRBJ1-4	NA	TGCAGCGTAGGGACGGATAATGAAAAACTGTTTTTT	CSVGTDNEKLFF
TRBD1	TRBV11-1	TRBJ1-1	NA	TGTGCCAGCAGCTTAACAGGGGATTACACTGAAGCTTTCTTT	CASSLTGDYTEAFF
TRBD2	TRBV6-2/TRBV6-3	TRBJ2-3	NA	TGTGCCAGCAGTTACTCCCCTAGCGGGAGCGTTCAAGATACGCAGTATTTT	CASSYSPSGSVQDTQYF
NA	TRBV7-9	TRBJ2-3	many	TGTGCCAGCAGCTTAGCCGGTGGGTTCGCAGATACGCAGTATTTT	CASSLAGGFADTQYF
TRBD1	TRBV25-1	TRBJ1-1	NA	TGTGCCAGCAGTGAGTGGACAGGGCGGAACACTGAAGCTTTCTTT	CASSEWTGRNTEAFF
NA	TRBV10-3	TRBJ1-3	NA	TGTGCCATCAGTGAACTAGGTTCTGGAAACACCATATATTTT	CAISELGSGNTIYF
NA	TRBV7-9	TRBJ2-7	few	TGTGCCAGCATGGGCAGCTCCTACGAGCAGTACTTC	CASMGSSYEQYF
NA	TRBV7-2	TRBJ2-7	NA	TGTGCCAGCAGCTTACTGGGGGGCTACGAGCAGTACTTC	CASSLLGGYEQYF
NA	TRBV19	TRBJ1-1	NA	TGTGCCAGTAGTTGGGCAAGGGGATTGAACACTGAAGCTTTCTTT	CASSWARGLNTEAFF
NA	TRBV5-4	TRBJ2-3	once	TGTGCCAGCAGCGGGACGGTTAAGGATACGCAGTATTTT	CASSGTVKDTQYF
NA	TRBV14	TRBJ2-7	NA	TGTGCCAGCAGCCAAGATACGACTCCCCGCGAGCAGTACTTC	CASSQDTTPREQYF
TRBD2	TRBV6-1	TRBJ2-7	NA	TGTGCCAGCAGCGGACCGGGGGTAGCGGGGGTGGACGAGCAGTACTTC	CASSGPGVAGVDEQYF
NA	TRBV29-1	TRBJ1-4	NA	TGCAGCGTTGGAGGCAGGGGACTTAATGAAAAACTGTTTTTT	CSVGGRGLNEKLFF
TRBD1	TRBV9	TRBJ1-1	many	TGTGCCAGCAGCGTAGTCCACAGGGGGAACACTGAAGCTTTCTTT	CASSVVHRGNTEAFF
NA	TRBV20-1	TRBJ1-2	many	TGCAGTGCTAGAGAGATTGGTCAAGGGTATGGCTACACCTTC	CSAREIGQGYGYTF
NA	TRBV15	TRBJ2-1	NA	TGTGCCACCAGCAGAGGAGGGGAATTCAATGAGCAGTTCTTC	CATSRGGEFNEQFF
NA	TRBV20-1	TRBJ1-4	many	TGCAGTGCTAGGGATAGAGTAGGAAAACTGTTTTTT	CSARDRVGKLFF
NA	TRBV15	TRBJ2-3	NA	TGTGCCACCAGCAAGGACGGGGGGCTGGCAGATACGCAGTATTTT	CATSKDGGLADTQYF
NA	TRBV7-2	TRBJ2-5	NA	TGTGCCAGCAGCGGAGGCCCGGACGAGACCCAGTACTTC	CASSGGPDETQYF
NA	TRBV24-1	TRBJ2-5	once	TGTGCCACCATTCCGTACCAAGAGACCCAGTACTTC	CATIPYQETQYF
NA	TRBV2	TRBJ2-7	many	TGTGCCAGCAGTGCAGGGACACTGACCTACGAGCAGTACTTC	CASSAGTLTYEQYF
NA	TRBV20-1	TRBJ1-2	many	TGCAGTGCTATCCTGGACCAGGGAGGCTACACCTTC	CSAILDQGGYTF
TRBD1	TRBV10-3	TRBJ2-3	few	TGTGCCATCAGTGGGGGACAGGGGGCGATAGGCACAGATACGCAGTATTTT	CAISGGQGAIGTDTQYF
TRBD1	TRBV20-1	TRBJ2-7	NA	TGCAGTGCACACGGACAGGAAACCTACAAGCAGTACTTC	CSAHGQETYKQYF
TRBD1	TRBV11-2	TRBJ1-1	many	TGTGCCAGCAGCTTAGCGACAGGGGGAGCTTTCTTT	CASSLATGGAFF
TRBD2	TRBV7-8	TRBJ2-5	many	TGTGCCAGCAGCTTTTTCGCGGGAGCCCAAGAGACCCAGTACTTC	CASSFFAGAQETQYF
TRBD2	TRBV14	TRBJ2-1	NA	TGTGCCAGCAGCCTAAATAGCGGGAGTACCTACAATGAGCAGTTCTTC	CASSLNSGSTYNEQFF
NA	TRBV20-1	TRBJ1-4	many	TGCAGTGCTAGAGATCGCGCCAGAGGAGAAAAACTGTTTTTT	CSARDRARGEKLFF
TRBD1	TRBV20-1	TRBJ2-7	NA	TGCAGTGCTACAGGGACAGGGGGCGGACCTCTGTACGAGCAGTACTTC	CSATGTGGGPLYEQYF
TRBD2	TRBV7-8	TRBJ2-1	once	TGTGCCAGCAGCTTAGAGCCAGCGGGAGGTGAGCAGTTCTTC	CASSLEPAGGEQFF
TRBD2	TRBV19	TRBJ2-7	once	TGTGCCAGTAGTATAGATCATACTAGCGGGATCTACGAGCAGTACTTC	CASSIDHTSGIYEQYF
NA	TRBV6-2/TRBV6-3	TRBJ2-2	NA	TGTGCCAGCACTACCACCGGGGAGCTGTTTTTT	CASTTTGELFF
NA	TRBV11-1	TRBJ1-6	many	TGTGCCAGCAGCTTAAGGACAGCCAATTCACCCCTCCACTTT	CASSLRTANSPLHF
NA	TRBV19	TRBJ2-7	few	TGTGCCAGTAGTGAACAGGGCGGCTACGAGCAGTACTTC	CASSEQGGYEQYF
NA	TRBV29-1	TRBJ1-1	NA	TGCAGCTTGGCTGGGGGCACTGAAGCTTTCTTT	CSLAGGTEAFF
NA	TRBV27	TRBJ1-2	few	TGTGCCAGCAGTTTCTTTCCTCTCAGAGATGGCTACACCTTC	CASSFFPLRDGYTF
NA	TRBV20-1	TRBJ1-1	many	TGCAGTGCTAGGCCGGGGAAGGGCACTGAAGCTTTCTTT	CSARPGKGTEAFF
NA	TRBV7-6	TRBJ2-1	NA	TGTGCCAGCAGAAAAGACAGAACCGACAATGAGCAGTTCTTC	CASRKDRTDNEQFF
NA	TRBV19	TRBJ2-7	many	TGTGCCAGTAGACACAGGGAATCATACGAGCAGTACTTC	CASRHRESYEQYF
NA	TRBV2	TRBJ1-1	NA	TGTGCCAGCAGTGAACAGGGATTAAACACTGAAGCTTTCTTT	CASSEQGLNTEAFF
NA	TRBV7-6	TRBJ2-3	NA	TGTGCCGATCAGGGAGCAGATACGCAGTATTTT	CADQGADTQYF
TRBD1	TRBV19	TRBJ1-6	few	TGTGCCAGTACCCCGACAGGGGGAGGTAATTCACCCCTCCACTTT	CASTPTGGGNSPLHF
NA	TRBV24-1	TRBJ2-5	NA	TGTGCCACCAGTGAGAGCTTGGGGACCCAGTACTTC	CATSESLGTQYF
TRBD2	TRBV2	TRBJ2-1	NA	TGTGCTGAGGGACTAGCGGGATTCGACAATGAGCAGTTCTTC	CAEGLAGFDNEQFF
NA	TRBV20-1	TRBJ2-7	NA	TGCAGTGCTAGCCAACAGTACGAGCAGTACTTC	CSASQQYEQYF
TRBD2	TRBV7-6	TRBJ2-7	NA	TGTGCCAGCAGCTTTTCGGGAGGGCCCTACGAGCAGTACTTC	CASSFSGGPYEQYF
NA	TRBV2	TRBJ2-2	many	TGTGCCAGCAGTCGGGACTTTTTAAGGACCGGGGAGCTGTTTTTT	CASSRDFLRTGELFF
TRBD2	TRBV20-1	TRBJ2-3	many	TGCAGTGCCCGCGCTAGCGGGAGGGCCCAAGATACGCAGTATTTT	CSARASGRAQDTQYF
NA	TRBV20-1	TRBJ2-1	few	TGCAGTGCTAGTCGGGGCGGGCCTTACAATGAGCAGTTCTTC	CSASRGGPYNEQFF
TRBD2	TRBV7-8	TRBJ2-7	NA	TGTGCTAGCGGCTTAGGGCGGCGGGGGACCTGCGAGCAGTACTTC	CASGLGRRGTCEQYF